This T cell receptor beta chain is drawn from a study of alternative splicing in chronic myeloid leukemia remission (TCRdb year 2020). Some background on the complete study: Remission specimens from the trials were collected at major or complete molecular response, at 12 or 24 months of TKI therapy. RNA sequencing was used to profile peripheral blood obtained from chronic-phase CML patients at diagnosis and at remission, and the resulting profiles were compared with those of healthy donors. Some ten diagnostic specimens, together with matched remission specimens, were obtained from the RESIST (imatinib), ENESTxtnd (nilotinib) and PINNACLE (nilotinib plus pegylated interferon) trials. Median ages of around 52 years at diagnosis, under 60 at remission and 35 to 45 for healthy controls were recorded. Trial diagnostic specimens were total leukocytes from peripheral blood collected in EDTA. Nine CML samples, seven diagnostic and two matched remission, were obtained from the French Persistem study. In terms of female/male counts, the diagnosis samples were 11/5, the remission samples were 8/3 and the controls were 2/4. Trizol was used to extract total RNA from peripheral blood mononuclear cells of diagnosis, remission and control samples.

The label giving this sample's time point can be read as: major or complete molecular response after front-line TKI therapy. Under 20 CML patients made up the patient cohort, and matched post-remission samples were retrieved for a subset of those patients. There are 16 amino acids in the CDR3, from cysteine to phenylalanine inclusive. The DNA sequence is not available. The germline V gene (reference sequence) specifies SEHNR as CDR1 and FQNEAQ as CDR2. To note about this clonotype: Which antigen it targets is not known.

Library preparation employed bulk RNA-seq. The TruSeq Stranded RNA sample prep kit was used to generate libraries of poly-A-enriched mRNA from an input of 0.8 to 1 ug total RNA. Every sample was sequenced in triplicate, with paired-end sequencing run on a HiSeq 2500. A read length of 125 nucleotides per mate was used for RNA-seq. From the authors' description of their analysis: After trimming, reads were aligned to hg38 using STAR v2.7, and quality control was handled by FASTQC, RSeQC and multiqc. Salmon 0.14.1 was used to quantify gene expression levels as transcripts per million (TPM). Principal component analysis suggested that transcriptomic profiles were not driven by trial, library batch, sequencing batch, treatment regimen or sex. The reads underwent TCRdb reprocessing, giving one record for each CDR3 protein sequence and no DNA. V and J calls and clone size were set by TCRdb, not the authors. The sample contains hundreds of distinct CDR3 sequences, 95% to 98% of them found a single time. Together, the top ten hold 6.5% to 9% of the sample.

General conclusions and limits of the study: At remission, blood cell composition had been reconfigured so that it resembled normal controls enriched in lymphoid cells. Blood cell composition differed strongly by timepoint, shifting from myeloid progenitor enrichment at diagnosis to mature lymphoid enrichment at remission.

This receptor was obtained from an adult with chronic myeloid leukemia. Recombination connected TRBV7-9 to TRBJ2-1; the D call of TRBD2 rests on TCRdb alone, since no DNA is present to check it. The specimen was PBMCs or total blood leukocytes (not recorded which), collected during remission. The CDR3 here reads CASSSVSGSSYNEQFF.